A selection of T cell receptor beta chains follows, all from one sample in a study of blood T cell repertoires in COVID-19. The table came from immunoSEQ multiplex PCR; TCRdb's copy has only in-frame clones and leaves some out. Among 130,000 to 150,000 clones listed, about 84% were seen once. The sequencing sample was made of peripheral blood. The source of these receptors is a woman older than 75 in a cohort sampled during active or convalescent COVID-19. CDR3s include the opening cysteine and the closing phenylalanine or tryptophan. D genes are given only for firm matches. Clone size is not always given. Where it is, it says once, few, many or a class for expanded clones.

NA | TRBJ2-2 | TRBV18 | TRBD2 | CASNRDYVTGELFF | TGTGCCAGCAACCGGGACTACGTCACCGGGGAGCTGTTTTTT
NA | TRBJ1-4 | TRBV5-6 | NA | CASSLALRVNEKLFF | TGTGCCAGCAGCTTGGCCTTGAGGGTGAATGAAAAACTGTTTTTT
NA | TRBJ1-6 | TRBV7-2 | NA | CASSFGGPNSPLHF | TGTGCCAGCAGCTTCGGGGGTCCTAATTCACCCCTCCACTTT
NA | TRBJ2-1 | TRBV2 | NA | CASKVSNSYNEQFF | TGTGCCAGCAAAGTATCTAACTCCTACAATGAGCAGTTCTTC
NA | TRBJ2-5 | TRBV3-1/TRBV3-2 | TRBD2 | CASSQASGEKTQYF | TGTGCCAGCAGCCAAGCTAGCGGGGAAAAGACCCAGTACTTC
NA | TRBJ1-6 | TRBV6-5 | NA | CASSSTGTYNSPLHF | TGTGCCAGCAGTTCCACCGGGACTTATAATTCACCCCTCCACTTT
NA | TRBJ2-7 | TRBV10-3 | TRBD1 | CAISVQGDYEQYF | TGTGCCATCAGTGTACAGGGGGACTACGAGCAGTACTTC
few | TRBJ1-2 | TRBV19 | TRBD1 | CASSTQGASGYTF | TGTGCCAGTAGTACCCAGGGGGCGAGCGGCTACACCTTC
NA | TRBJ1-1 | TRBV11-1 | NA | CASSLTSGIGTEAFF | TGTGCCAGCAGCTTAACGTCAGGGATTGGCACTGAAGCTTTCTTT
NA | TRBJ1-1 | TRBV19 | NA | CASKQAGRTNTEAFF | TGTGCCAGTAAACAGGCGGGACGGACGAACACTGAAGCTTTCTTT
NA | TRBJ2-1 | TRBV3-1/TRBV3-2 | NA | CASSPSRVPDNEQFF | TGTGCCAGCAGCCCATCCCGGGTACCTGACAATGAGCAGTTCTTC
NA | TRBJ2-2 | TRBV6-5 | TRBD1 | CATRGLGGGGELFF | TGTGCCACCAGGGGGCTGGGGGGTGGCGGGGAGCTGTTTTTT
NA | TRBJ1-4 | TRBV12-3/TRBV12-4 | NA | CASRLDGLKLFF | TGTGCCAGCAGACTTGACGGACTGAAACTGTTTTTT
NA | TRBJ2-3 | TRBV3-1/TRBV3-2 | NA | CASSQANFGTQYF | TGTGCCAGCAGCCAAGCCAACTTCGGTACGCAGTATTTT
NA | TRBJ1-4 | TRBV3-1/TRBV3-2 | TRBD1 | CASSQEDRGRGKLFF | TGTGCCAGCAGCCAAGAAGACAGGGGGCGCGGAAAACTGTTTTTT
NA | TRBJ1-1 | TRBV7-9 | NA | CASSRTGNAEAFF | TGTGCCAGCAGCAGAACAGGGAACGCTGAAGCTTTCTTT
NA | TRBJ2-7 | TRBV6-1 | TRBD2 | CASSEDPSGWYEQYF | TGTGCCAGCAGTGAAGACCCTAGCGGGTGGTACGAGCAGTACTTC
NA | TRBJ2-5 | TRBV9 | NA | CASSVDGLSQETQYF | TGTGCCAGCAGCGTAGACGGACTGTCCCAAGAGACCCAGTACTTC
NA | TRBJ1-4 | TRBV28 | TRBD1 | CASSQQGGDEKLFF | TGTGCCAGCAGCCAACAGGGGGGGGATGAAAAACTGTTTTTT
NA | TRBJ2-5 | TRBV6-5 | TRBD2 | CASSSGGAIQETQYF | TGTGCCAGCAGTAGCGGGGGAGCAATCCAAGAGACCCAGTACTTC
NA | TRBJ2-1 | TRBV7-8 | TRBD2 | CASTVGTSYYNEQFF | TGTGCCAGCACCGTCGGGACTAGCTATTACAATGAGCAGTTCTTC
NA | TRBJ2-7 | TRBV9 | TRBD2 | CASSVDSGLESYEQYF | TGTGCCAGCAGCGTAGATTCGGGACTAGAGTCCTACGAGCAGTACTTC
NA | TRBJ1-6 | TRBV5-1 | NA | CASSLDAGGNSPLHF | TGCGCCAGCAGCTTGGATGCGGGAGGTAATTCACCCCTCCACTTT
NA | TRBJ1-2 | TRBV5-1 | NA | CASSLGSVNYGYTF | TGCGCCAGCAGCTTGGGGTCAGTGAACTATGGCTACACCTTC
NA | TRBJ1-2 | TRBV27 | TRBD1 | CASSFRQGHGYTF | TGTGCCAGCAGTTTTAGACAGGGCCATGGCTACACCTTC
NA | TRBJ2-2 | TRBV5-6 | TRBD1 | CASSLLQWGQAGELFF | TGTGCCAGCAGCTTGTTACAGTGGGGACAGGCCGGGGAGCTGTTTTTT
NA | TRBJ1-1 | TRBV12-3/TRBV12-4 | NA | CASSFGGSAEAFF | TGTGCCAGCAGTTTTGGGGGGAGCGCTGAAGCTTTCTTT
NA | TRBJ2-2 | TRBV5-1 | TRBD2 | CATQRAGVNTGELFF | TGCGCCACCCAAAGAGCGGGGGTGAACACCGGGGAGCTGTTTTTT
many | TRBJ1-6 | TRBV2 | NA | CASSRLNTGNSPLHF | TGTGCCAGCAGTCGCTTGAATACAGGGAATTCACCCCTCCACTTT
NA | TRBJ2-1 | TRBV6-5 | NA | CASSRGTAGNEQFF | TGTGCCAGCAGTCGGGGGACCGCGGGGAATGAGCAGTTCTTC
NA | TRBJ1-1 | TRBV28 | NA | CASGPMRWGRALEAFF | TGTGCCAGCGGACCTATGCGGTGGGGCAGGGCCCTTGAAGCTTTCTTT
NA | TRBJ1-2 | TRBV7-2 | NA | CASSFSPFYGYTF | TGTGCCAGCAGCTTTTCCCCGTTCTATGGCTACACCTTC
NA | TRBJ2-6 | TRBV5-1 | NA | CASSALTNSGANVLTF | TGCGCCAGCAGCGCACTAACAAATTCTGGGGCCAACGTCCTGACTTTC
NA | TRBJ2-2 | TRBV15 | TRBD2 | CATSILLAGGPHTGELFF | TGTGCCACCAGCATTCTCCTAGCGGGGGGGCCCCACACCGGGGAGCTGTTTTTT
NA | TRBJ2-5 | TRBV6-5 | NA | CASNRAGETQYF | TGTGCCAGCAACAGGGCCGGAGAGACCCAGTACTTC
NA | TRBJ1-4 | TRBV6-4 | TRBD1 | CASSGTGTGGPNEKLFF | TGTGCCAGCAGTGGGACGGGGACAGGGGGACCTAATGAAAAACTGTTTTTT
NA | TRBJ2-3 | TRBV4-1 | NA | CASSQGLDLDTQYF | TGCGCCAGCAGCCAAGGACTAGACTTAGATACGCAGTATTTT
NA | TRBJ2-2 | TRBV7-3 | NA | CASSLSPGELFF | TGTGCCAGCAGCTTATCTCCCGGGGAGCTGTTTTTT
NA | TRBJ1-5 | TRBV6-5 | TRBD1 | CASSSQGAGNQPQHF | TGTGCCAGCAGTTCCCAGGGGGCTGGCAATCAGCCCCAGCATTTT
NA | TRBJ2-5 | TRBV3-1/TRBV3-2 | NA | CASSQRAGGQETQYF | TGTGCCAGCAGCCAGAGGGCAGGGGGGCAAGAGACCCAGTACTTC
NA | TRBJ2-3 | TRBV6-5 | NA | CASSPGLDTQYF | TGTGCCAGCAGCCCAGGGTTAGATACGCAGTATTTT
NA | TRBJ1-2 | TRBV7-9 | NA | CASSLFAGDSGYTF | TGTGCCAGCAGCTTATTCGCGGGGGACTCTGGCTACACCTTC
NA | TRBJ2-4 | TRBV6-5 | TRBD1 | CATLDRAQNIQYF | TGTGCCACTTTGGACAGGGCCCAAAACATTCAGTACTTC
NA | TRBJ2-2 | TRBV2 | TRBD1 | CASGGQGRAGELFF | TGTGCCAGCGGAGGACAGGGGAGGGCCGGGGAGCTGTTTTTT
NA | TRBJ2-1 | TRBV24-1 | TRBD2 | CATSGSTSGGSGAYNEQFF | TGTGCCACCAGTGGATCGACTAGCGGGGGGTCAGGCGCCTACAATGAGCAGTTCTTC